Included here is one T cell receptor (beta chain) sequence, with context. Germline lookup yields CDR1 SEHNR and CDR2 FQNEAQ (reference sequence). Trimming took 5 bases from V and 4 from J; bases not matched to a gene: 10. The CDR3 loop spans 16 amino acids. This entry belongs to a study of Ad26.COV2.S vaccination and SARS-CoV-2 variants. Study at large: Donor had been placed in the Ad26.COV2.S arm of the COV1001 trial.

The treatment here: roughly 20 received Ad26.COV2.S at low or high dose, single or two shots; a few received placebo; per-sample allocation not given. Sampling was done on day 63 after the first vaccine or placebo injection. Assay used: immunoSEQ multiplex PCR; TCRdb lists only in-frame clones, some missing. The sample yields about 400,000 clones, 83% seen once. The sequence came from a person between 18 and 60 years old who received the Ad26.COV2.S COVID-19 vaccine or a placebo. The chain couples TRBV7-9 to TRBJ2-2; the match to TRBD1 covers 7 bases. This material consisted of peripheral blood, taken in a trial of Ad26.COV2.S vaccine versus placebo. CDR3 DNA sequence: TGTGCCAGCAGCCCCCGAGGGGGCCCCGGCACCGGGGAGCTGTTTTTT. Its translation: CASSPRGGPGTGELFF.